This T cell receptor (beta chain) is drawn from a study of T cell repertoires in cytomegalovirus infection. Across the study: HLA-B-restricted CMV epitopes that are well studied, plus recently identified HLA-C-restricted ones, were used by the study.

In its sample, this clonotype was seen a few times. Its antigen is currently unknown. TCRdb passed the reads through MiXCR, listing each CDR3 protein once. The sample lists 700,000 to 900,000 distinct CDR3 sequences; about 29% were seen once. General study results and limits: HLA-C-restricted CMV clonotypes gave the most frequent clonotype in two of eight donors.

CDR1 and CDR2 (germline): SGHVS, FNYEAQ. Trimming took 1 base from V and 4 from J, leaving 19 bases between them. The CDR3 consists of 17 residues. The clonotype was recovered from a human donor in good health (CMV status not recorded). Some clones in this sample may be carry-over from other donors' samples. Sequencing used cultured CD8+ T cells from PBMCs, obtained from culture after CMV antigen stimulation. The genes are TRBV7-6 and TRBJ2-5, with D perhaps TRBD2 (6 bases). The CDR3 DNA is TGTGCCAGCAGCTTAGAATTGGGGGAGGCCCTCTCAGAGACCCAGTACTTC. Translating it yields CASSLELGEALSETQYF.